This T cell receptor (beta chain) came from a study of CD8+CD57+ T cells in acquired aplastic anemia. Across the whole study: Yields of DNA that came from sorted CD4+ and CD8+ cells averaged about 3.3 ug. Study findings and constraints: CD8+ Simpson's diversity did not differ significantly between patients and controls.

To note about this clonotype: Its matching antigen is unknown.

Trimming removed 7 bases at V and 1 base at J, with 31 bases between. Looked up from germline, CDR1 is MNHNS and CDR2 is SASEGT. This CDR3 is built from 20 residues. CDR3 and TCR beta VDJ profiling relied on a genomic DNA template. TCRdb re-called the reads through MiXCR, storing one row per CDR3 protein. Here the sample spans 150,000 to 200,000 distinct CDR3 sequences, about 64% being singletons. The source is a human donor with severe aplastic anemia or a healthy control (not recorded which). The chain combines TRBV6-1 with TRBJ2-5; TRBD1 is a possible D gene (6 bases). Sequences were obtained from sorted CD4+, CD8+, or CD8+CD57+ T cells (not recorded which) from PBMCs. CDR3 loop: CASMDWGQDHRDGPQETQYF. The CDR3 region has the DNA TGTGCCAGCATGGATTGGGGGCAAGACCACCGGGACGGGCCCCAAGAGACCCAGTACTTC.